This record looks at one T cell receptor beta chain sequence and its context. Its antigen is as yet unknown. Data came from immunoSEQ multiplex PCR; TCRdb stores just in-frame clones and leaves some out. The repertoire holds around 2,500 clones, under 85% seen once, with roughly 6.3% in the top ten. These data belong to a study of brain metastases from non-small cell lung cancer. Study-wide results and caveats: Compared with primary tumors, brain metastases showed less T-cell infiltration. Brain metastases shared most TCR repertoire with primaries, with sparse T cells. In over 55% of brain metastases, T-cell clones were expanded compared with matched primary tumors.

Looked up from germline, CDR1 is SGHNT and CDR2 is YENEEA. This CDR3 has 16 residues. V was cut by 4 bases and J by 4 bases, with 20 bases left in between. The chain couples TRBV11-3 to TRBJ2-7; possibly TRBD2 for D (5 bases). The sample comprised primary lung tumor tissue. The receptor comes from a donor over 35 with non-small cell lung cancer. Here the CDR3 DNA reads TGTGCCAGCAGCTCGCCCCTAGCTTCGGATTTGTACGAGCAGTACTTC. Translation gives CASSSPLASDLYEQYF.